The 15 T cell receptor beta chains presented below share a single source sample, sequenced in a study of blood T cells in healthy people across ages. Primed by a sample-barcoded 5' primer and a J-beta primer mix, a second PCR proceeded for 7 to 11 cycles. TCRdb ran MiXCR on the 5' RACE reads and lists one entry per CDR3 protein. The sample contains approximately 290,000 distinct CDR3 sequences, 25% to 30% of which appear only once. The sample comprised blood. The source of these receptors is an older woman in good health.

This clonotype occurred a few times. The gene calls are TRBV4-2 and TRBJ1-3; D is uncertain. V shed 1 base and J shed 0 bases, with 4 bases lying between them. Germline CDR1 LGHNA, CDR2 YNFKEQ. The CDR3 has 14 residues. DNA for the CDR3: TGTGCCAGCAGCCAAGTTTCCTCTGGAAACACCATATATTTT. Encoded protein: CASSQVSSGNTIYF.

This clonotype was recorded a few times. This chain connects TRBV5-1 to TRBJ1-1, with D unresolved. Trimming cost V 5 bases and J 0 bases, with 8 bases left between them. The CDR3 runs 13 residues. CDR1 is SGHRS and CDR2 is YFSETQ in the germline V gene. The CDR3 here is CASSRAVNTEAFF. CDR3 in DNA: TGCGCCAGCAGTCGTGCAGTGAACACTGAAGCTTTCTTT. The variable domain in full, completed from reference TRBV5-1 and TRBJ1-1, reads KAGVTQTPRYLIKTRGQQVTLSCSPISGHRSVSWYQQTPGQGLQFLFEYFSETQRNKGNFPGRFSGRQFSNSRSEMNVSTLELGDSALYLCASSRAVNTEAFFGQGTRLTVV.

This clonotype was recorded a few times. The chain joins TRBV24-1 to TRBJ2-5; a weak D match, TRBD1 (6 bases). The CDR3 runs to 14 residues. Germline lookup yields CDR1 KGHDR and CDR2 SFDVKD. Trimming took 3 bases from V and 4 from J, leaving 11 bases between them. CDR3 DNA sequence: TGTGCCACCAGTGATCGGACAGTCGGAGAGACCCAGTACTTC. This sequence encodes CATSDRTVGETQYF.

This clonotype was found a few times. This chain joins TRBV20-1 and TRBJ1-4, with TRBD1 identical over 7 bases. The CDR3 length is 14 residues. V dropped 6 bases and J dropped 0; count of bases not matched to a gene: 4. Germline CDR1 is DFQATT and CDR2 is SNEGSKA (reference sequence). The CDR3 DNA reads TGCAGTGCGAGAACAGGGGCAACTAATGAAAAACTGTTTTTT. Protein sequence: CSARTGATNEKLFF.

Remarks on this clonotype: The limits of the CDR3 on the DNA are not certain, so only TCRdb's listed CDR3 is given. V usage is TRBV6-5 and J usage is TRBJ1-4. The CDR3 is 13 amino acids long, termini counted. From germline, CDR1 is MNHEY and CDR2 SVGAGI. CDR3 sequence reads: CASSSLDKEKLFF.

The chain uses TRBV10-3 and TRBJ2-1, with D perhaps TRBD1 (5 bases). Germline CDR1 reads ENHRY; CDR2 reads SYGVKD. The V end was cut by 4 bases, the J end by 9 bases, with 16 bases between. The CDR3 runs 14 residues. The DNA of the CDR3 is TGTGCCATCAGTGGGACATCGGACCCGGGTGAGCAGTTCTTC. Its translation is CAISGTSDPGEQFF.

The chain is built from TRBV20-1 and TRBJ1-3; D is unresolved. V was cut by 5 bases and J by 3 bases, with 11 bases left in between. CDR3 size: 13 residues. Germline-derived CDR1 and CDR2 are DFQATT and SNEGSKA (reference sequence). The CDR3 protein is CSAPPLDGNTIYF. Written as DNA, the CDR3 is TGCAGTGCTCCTCCTCTAGATGGAAACACCATATATTTT.

This clonotype was recorded a few times. The genes are TRBV29-1 and TRBJ2-5, with TRBD1 identical over 7 bases. V dropped 3 bases and J dropped 5; count of bases not matched to a gene: 6. The CDR3 contains 13 residues. Germline V gene lookup returns CDR1 SQVTM and CDR2 ANQGSEA. The CDR3 region has the DNA TGCAGCGTTGACAGTCTAGGGGGCGAGACCCAGTACTTC. This codes for CSVDSLGGETQYF.

In this sample, this clonotype turned up a few times. The V and J genes are TRBV12-3 or TRBV12-4 and TRBJ1-2, with 9 bases identical to TRBD1. V was clipped by 6 bases and J by 6 bases; unmatched bases: 8. The CDR3 extends over 14 amino acids. CDR3 protein: CASRSLGQGHGYTF. The CDR3 DNA follows: TGTGCCAGCAGGTCCCTGGGACAGGGCCATGGCTACACCTTC.

For this clonotype: One end of the junction fails to match germline, which may point to a read error. The chain carries TRBV5-1 and TRBJ2-1, with D tentatively TRBD1 (6 bases). This CDR3 comprises 16 residues. Per germline, CDR1 SGHRS and CDR2 YFSETQ. Here the CDR3 reads CASSLQGGRAYNEQFF. The CDR3 coding sequence is TGCGCCAGCAGCTTACAGGGCGGGCGGGCCTACAATGAGCAGTTCTTT.

This chain uses TRBV12-3 or TRBV12-4 with TRBJ2-5, with unresolved D. The V end lost 5 bases, the J end lost 6 bases, and 7 bases lay between the germline ends. The CDR3 spans 11 residues. CDR3 DNA: TGTGCCAGCAGTCCTGGGAAGACCCAGTACTTC. Translation gives CASSPGKTQYF.

This clonotype was picked up a small number of times. A much larger clone sits a single nucleotide away, making a read error possible. The chain uses TRBV4-1 and TRBJ1-1; D is possibly TRBD1 (6 bases). CDR1 and CDR2 (germline): MGHRA, YSYEKL. The CDR3 runs to 16 residues. The CDR3 sequence is CASSPGADRLNTEALF. CDR3 in DNA: TGCGCCAGCAGCCCCGGGGCGGACAGACTGAACACTGAAGCTCTCTTT.

At least ten counts were recorded for this clonotype. V gene TRBV7-2 combines with J gene TRBJ2-7; unclear D gene. The length of the CDR3 is 13 residues. Looked up from germline, CDR1 is SGHTA and CDR2 is FQGNSA. The V gene lost 5 bases and the J gene lost 9 bases, with 17 bases spanning the gap. The CDR3 is CASSPRWSEPQYF. The CDR3 region has the DNA TGTGCCAGCAGCCCTCGGTGGTCGGAGCCGCAGTACTTC. The full variable domain, in which reference TRBV7-2 and TRBJ2-7 provide the parts outside the CDR3, is GAGVSQSPSNKVTEKGKDVELRCDPISGHTALYWYRQSLGQGLEFLIYFQGNSAPDKSGLPSDRFSAERTGGSVSTLTIQRTQQEDSAVYLCASSPRWSEPQYFGPGTRLTVT.

As for this clonotype: This could be a read error, since a much larger clone is one nucleotide away. The V gene is TRBV19, the J gene TRBJ2-3; 13 positions match TRBD2. CDR3 size: 16 residues. Germline CDR1 LNHDA, CDR2 SQIVND (reference sequence). CDR3 residues: CASSPGTSGTGNTQSF. CDR3 DNA sequence: TGTGCCAGTAGTCCCGGGACTAGCGGGACCGGGAATACGCAGTCTTTT.

The chain is built from TRBV24-1 and TRBJ2-1; perhaps TRBD1 as D (5 bases). Germline V gene sequence: CDR1 KGHDR, CDR2 SFDVKD. The CDR3 runs 16 residues. V lost 3 bases to trimming and J lost 5 bases, with 16 bases between them. The CDR3 DNA reads as TGTGCCACCAGTGATCCCCTAGTAACAGGACACAATGAGCAGTTCTTC. Residues: CATSDPLVTGHNEQFF.